Listed below are T cell receptor beta chains from one sample, sequenced in a study of T cells in Graves' hyperthyroidism and ophthalmopathy. From the multiplex PCR reads, TCRdb called clonotypes with MiXCR, one entry per CDR3 protein. The data show roughly 200,000 distinct CDR3 sequences, around 19% seen once. Sequencing used blood. The receptor source for this set is a man aged 35-49 years with Graves' hyperthyroidism. The CDR3 runs from the conserved cysteine through the conserved F or W. Fields, in order: V gene, J gene, D gene, CDR3 protein. A D gene is named only where the DNA matches it firmly.

v_call: TRBV6-1; j_call: TRBJ2-7; d_call: NA; cdr3_aa: CASSNHRQTYEQYF
v_call: TRBV20-1; j_call: TRBJ2-3; d_call: TRBD2; cdr3_aa: CSARAYGPAGTPDTQYF
v_call: TRBV20-1; j_call: TRBJ1-5; d_call: NA; cdr3_aa: CSARQNGDQPQHF
v_call: TRBV10-3; j_call: TRBJ1-4; d_call: TRBD1; cdr3_aa: CAIRRDSFNEKLFF
v_call: TRBV6-2/TRBV6-3; j_call: TRBJ2-1; d_call: TRBD2; cdr3_aa: CASSYSSGGSYNEQFF
v_call: TRBV19; j_call: TRBJ2-7; d_call: TRBD1; cdr3_aa: CASSAPGQHPEQYF
v_call: TRBV5-1; j_call: TRBJ1-4; d_call: TRBD1; cdr3_aa: CASSGTGYEKLFF
v_call: TRBV29-1; j_call: TRBJ2-3; d_call: NA; cdr3_aa: CSVEKYTDTQYF
v_call: TRBV7-9; j_call: TRBJ1-4; d_call: NA; cdr3_aa: CASSLHEGHSGEKLFF
v_call: TRBV6-5; j_call: TRBJ2-2; d_call: NA; cdr3_aa: CASSYSYVELFF
v_call: TRBV20-1; j_call: TRBJ2-7; d_call: NA; cdr3_aa: CSAEGTTQTYEQYF
v_call: TRBV7-2; j_call: TRBJ2-3; d_call: NA; cdr3_aa: CASSSQGQSTDTQYF
v_call: TRBV7-2; j_call: TRBJ1-2; d_call: TRBD1; cdr3_aa: CASGRGDRVNYGYTF
v_call: TRBV7-9; j_call: TRBJ1-4; d_call: NA; cdr3_aa: CASSARGSGNEKLFF
v_call: TRBV19; j_call: TRBJ1-5; d_call: NA; cdr3_aa: CASSSSPGGNQPQHF
v_call: TRBV6-1; j_call: TRBJ1-2; d_call: NA; cdr3_aa: CASSKDGDTVFYTF
v_call: TRBV6-1; j_call: TRBJ1-1; d_call: NA; cdr3_aa: CASSYRGDNTEAFF
v_call: TRBV27; j_call: TRBJ2-5; d_call: NA; cdr3_aa: CASSLKSAQETQYF
v_call: TRBV3-1; j_call: TRBJ2-1; d_call: TRBD2; cdr3_aa: CASSPIAGRNEQFF
v_call: TRBV7-9; j_call: TRBJ1-2; d_call: NA; cdr3_aa: CASSRWGEANYGYTF
v_call: TRBV12-3/TRBV12-4; j_call: TRBJ2-1; d_call: NA; cdr3_aa: CASSWRGAYNEQFF
v_call: TRBV5-1; j_call: TRBJ2-5; d_call: TRBD2; cdr3_aa: CASSLLQRGLETQYF
v_call: TRBV9; j_call: TRBJ2-2; d_call: NA; cdr3_aa: CASSVVRGPSSGELFF
v_call: TRBV19; j_call: TRBJ1-5; d_call: TRBD1; cdr3_aa: CASSTQATGADQPQHF
v_call: TRBV7-2; j_call: TRBJ2-3; d_call: NA; cdr3_aa: CASSLGGGAGTDTQYF
v_call: TRBV24-1; j_call: TRBJ2-2; d_call: NA; cdr3_aa: CATSDLRGGGVSGELFF
v_call: TRBV7-2; j_call: TRBJ1-4; d_call: NA; cdr3_aa: CASSLGAGMDEKLFF
v_call: TRBV7-9; j_call: TRBJ2-3; d_call: TRBD1; cdr3_aa: CASSDRDRPSTDTQYF
v_call: TRBV28; j_call: TRBJ2-3; d_call: TRBD1; cdr3_aa: CASSLRGGLSPDTQYF
v_call: TRBV7-2; j_call: TRBJ2-1; d_call: TRBD2; cdr3_aa: CASSGLAGGDNEQFF
v_call: TRBV7-6; j_call: TRBJ2-5; d_call: NA; cdr3_aa: CASSGRDDRGETQYF
v_call: TRBV30; j_call: TRBJ2-3; d_call: NA; cdr3_aa: CASALGRASFDTQYF
v_call: TRBV6-2/TRBV6-3; j_call: TRBJ2-7; d_call: NA; cdr3_aa: CASSYQMGYYEQYF
v_call: TRBV19; j_call: TRBJ1-5; d_call: NA; cdr3_aa: CASSISGGQPQHF
v_call: TRBV24-1; j_call: TRBJ2-7; d_call: TRBD1; cdr3_aa: CATPRRGRYEQYF
v_call: TRBV28; j_call: TRBJ1-1; d_call: NA; cdr3_aa: CASGSLDTNTEAFF
v_call: TRBV6-2/TRBV6-3; j_call: TRBJ2-5; d_call: TRBD2; cdr3_aa: CASSGGTSGGIQETQYF
v_call: TRBV3-1; j_call: TRBJ2-7; d_call: NA; cdr3_aa: CASSQAHEQYF
v_call: TRBV2; j_call: TRBJ2-7; d_call: TRBD1; cdr3_aa: CASSGAGGASYEQYF
v_call: TRBV9; j_call: TRBJ2-5; d_call: TRBD2; cdr3_aa: CASSVGWSGGSETQYF
v_call: TRBV5-8; j_call: TRBJ2-6; d_call: NA; cdr3_aa: CASSLALGVAGANVLTF
v_call: TRBV6-1; j_call: TRBJ2-7; d_call: NA; cdr3_aa: CASRDPYEQYF
v_call: TRBV5-1; j_call: TRBJ2-3; d_call: TRBD2; cdr3_aa: CASSHVVSGGLRTDTQYF
v_call: TRBV7-2; j_call: TRBJ2-3; d_call: NA; cdr3_aa: CASSAGADTQYF
v_call: TRBV2; j_call: TRBJ1-5; d_call: NA; cdr3_aa: CASSSDREYQPQHF
v_call: TRBV5-1; j_call: TRBJ2-7; d_call: NA; cdr3_aa: CASSGTPSGFSYEQYF
v_call: TRBV7-8; j_call: TRBJ1-4; d_call: NA; cdr3_aa: CASRTTGSGVTNEKLFF
v_call: TRBV30; j_call: TRBJ1-1; d_call: NA; cdr3_aa: CAWSRVRGTEAFF
v_call: TRBV9; j_call: TRBJ1-3; d_call: NA; cdr3_aa: CASSEGISGNTIYF
v_call: TRBV6-2/TRBV6-3; j_call: TRBJ2-3; d_call: TRBD1; cdr3_aa: CASSDGQGGPYGDTQYF